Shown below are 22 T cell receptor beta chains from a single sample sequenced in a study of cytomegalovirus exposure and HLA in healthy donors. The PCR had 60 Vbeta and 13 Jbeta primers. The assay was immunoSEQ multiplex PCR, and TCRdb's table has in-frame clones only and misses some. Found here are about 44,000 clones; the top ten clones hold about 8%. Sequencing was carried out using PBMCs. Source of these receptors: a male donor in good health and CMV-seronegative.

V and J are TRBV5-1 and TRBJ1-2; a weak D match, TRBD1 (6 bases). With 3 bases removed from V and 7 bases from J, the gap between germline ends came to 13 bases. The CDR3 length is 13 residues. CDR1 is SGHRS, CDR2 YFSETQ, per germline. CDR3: CASSWGGSFGYTF. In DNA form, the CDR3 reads TGCGCCAGCAGCTGGGGGGGCAGTTTTGGCTACACCTTC.

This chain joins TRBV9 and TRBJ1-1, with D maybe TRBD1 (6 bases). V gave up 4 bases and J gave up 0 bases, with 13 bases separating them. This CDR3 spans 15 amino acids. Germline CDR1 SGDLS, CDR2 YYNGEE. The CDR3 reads CASSTKQGMNTEAFF. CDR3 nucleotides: TGTGCCAGCAGCACAAAACAGGGCATGAACACTGAAGCTTTCTTT.

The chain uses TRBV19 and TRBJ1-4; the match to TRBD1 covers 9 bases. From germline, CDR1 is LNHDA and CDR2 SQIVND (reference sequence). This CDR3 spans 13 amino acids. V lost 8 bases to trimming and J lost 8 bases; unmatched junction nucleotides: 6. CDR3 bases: TGTGCCAGTCGGGACAGGGTTTTGGAAAAACTGTTTTTT. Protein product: CASRDRVLEKLFF.

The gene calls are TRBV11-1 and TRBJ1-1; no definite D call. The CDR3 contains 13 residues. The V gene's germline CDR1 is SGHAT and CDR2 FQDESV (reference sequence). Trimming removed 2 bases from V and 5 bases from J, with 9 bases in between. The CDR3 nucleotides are TGTGCCAGCAGCTTAAGGTGGGCTACTGAAGCTTTCTTT. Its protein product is CASSLRWATEAFF.

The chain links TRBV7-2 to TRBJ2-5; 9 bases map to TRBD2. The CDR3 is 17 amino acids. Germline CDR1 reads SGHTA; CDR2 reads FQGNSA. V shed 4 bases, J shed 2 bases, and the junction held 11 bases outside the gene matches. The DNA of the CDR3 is TGTGCCAGCAGCTATGGTAGCGGGAGTGGGGGGCAAGAGACCCAGTACTTC. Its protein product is CASSYGSGSGGQETQYF.

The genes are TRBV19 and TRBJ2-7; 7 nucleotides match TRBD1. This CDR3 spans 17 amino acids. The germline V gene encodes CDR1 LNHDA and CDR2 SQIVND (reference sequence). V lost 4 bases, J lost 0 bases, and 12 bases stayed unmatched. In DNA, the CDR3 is TGTGCCAGTAGTACCCTCTCCGGGACAGTCAGCTCCTACGAGCAGTACTTC. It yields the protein CASSTLSGTVSSYEQYF.

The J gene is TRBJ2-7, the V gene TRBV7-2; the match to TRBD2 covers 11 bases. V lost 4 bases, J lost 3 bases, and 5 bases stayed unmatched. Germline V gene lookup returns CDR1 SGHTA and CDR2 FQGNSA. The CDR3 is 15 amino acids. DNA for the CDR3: TGTGCCAGCAGCTATATGGGGACTAGCGGCTACGAGCAGTACTTC. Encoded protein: CASSYMGTSGYEQYF. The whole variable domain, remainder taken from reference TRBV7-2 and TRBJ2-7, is GAGVSQSPSNKVTEKGKDVELRCDPISGHTALYWYRQSLGQGLEFLIYFQGNSAPDKSGLPSDRFSAERTGGSVSTLTIQRTQQEDSAVYLCASSYMGTSGYEQYFGPGTRLTVT.

CDR3 nucleotides: TGTGCCAGCAGCTTAGCAGCCGGGACTAGCGGGAGGGGATACAATGAGCAGTTCTTC. Residues: CASSLAAGTSGRGYNEQFF. The genes are TRBV7-8 and TRBJ2-1; 16 nucleotides agree with TRBD2. Germline V gives CDR1 SGHVS, CDR2 FQNEAQ. With V trimmed by 0 bases and J by 4 bases, 6 bases remained unmatched. The length of the CDR3 is 19 residues.

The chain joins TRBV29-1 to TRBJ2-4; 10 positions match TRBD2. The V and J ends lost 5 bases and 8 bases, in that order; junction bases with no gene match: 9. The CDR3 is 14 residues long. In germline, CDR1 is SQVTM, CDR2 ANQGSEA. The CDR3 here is CSVFSGRNVDIQYF. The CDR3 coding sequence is TGCAGCGTTTTTAGCGGGAGGAACGTAGACATTCAGTACTTC.

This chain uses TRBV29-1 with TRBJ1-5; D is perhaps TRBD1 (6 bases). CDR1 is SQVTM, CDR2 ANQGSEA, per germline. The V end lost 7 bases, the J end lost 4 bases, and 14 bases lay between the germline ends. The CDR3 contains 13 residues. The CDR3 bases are TGCAGCGCTACGGACAGCCTAAATCAGCCCCAGCATTTT. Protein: CSATDSLNQPQHF.

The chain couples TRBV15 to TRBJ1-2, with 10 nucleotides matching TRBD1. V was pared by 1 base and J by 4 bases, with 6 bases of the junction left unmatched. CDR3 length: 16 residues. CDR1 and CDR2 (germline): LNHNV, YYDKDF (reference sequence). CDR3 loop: CATSRVPTGGRYGYTF. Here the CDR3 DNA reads TGTGCCACCAGCAGAGTCCCGACAGGGGGCCGCTATGGCTACACCTTC.

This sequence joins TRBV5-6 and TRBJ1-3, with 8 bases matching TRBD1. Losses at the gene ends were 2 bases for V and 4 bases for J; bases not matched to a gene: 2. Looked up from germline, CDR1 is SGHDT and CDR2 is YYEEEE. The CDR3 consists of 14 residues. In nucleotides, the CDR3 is TGTGCCAGCAGCTTCGCAGGGGGCGGAAACACCATATATTTT. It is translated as CASSFAGGGNTIYF.

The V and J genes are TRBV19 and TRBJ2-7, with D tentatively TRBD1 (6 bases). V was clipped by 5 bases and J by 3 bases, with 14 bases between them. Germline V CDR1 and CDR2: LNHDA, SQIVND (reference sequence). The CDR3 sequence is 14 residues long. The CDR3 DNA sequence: TGTGCCAGTAGTCCCCGCCAGGGGCACTACGAGCAGTACTTC. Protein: CASSPRQGHYEQYF.

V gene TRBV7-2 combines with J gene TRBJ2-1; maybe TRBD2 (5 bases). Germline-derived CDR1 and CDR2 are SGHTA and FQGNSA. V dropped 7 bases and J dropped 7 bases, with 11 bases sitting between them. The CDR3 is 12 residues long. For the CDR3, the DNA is TGTGCCAGCACCGTCAGAGGGAATGAGCAGTTCTTC. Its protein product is CASTVRGNEQFF.

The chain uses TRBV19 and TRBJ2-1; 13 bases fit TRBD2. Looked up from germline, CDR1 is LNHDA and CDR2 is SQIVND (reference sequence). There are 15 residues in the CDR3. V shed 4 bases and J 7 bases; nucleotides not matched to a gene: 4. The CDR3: CASSSEGLAGNEQFF. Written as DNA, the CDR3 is TGTGCCAGTAGTAGCGAGGGACTAGCGGGGAATGAGCAGTTCTTC. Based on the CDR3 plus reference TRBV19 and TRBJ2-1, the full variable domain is DGGITQSPKYLFRKEGQNVTLSCEQNLNHDAMYWYRQDPGQGLRLIYYSQIVNDFQKGDIAEGYSVSREKKESFPLTVTSAQKNPTAFYLCASSSEGLAGNEQFFGPGTRLTVL.

This chain's CDR3 is CASSQVGQRNQPQHF. CDR3 nucleotides: TGCGCCAGCAGCCAGGTTGGACAGCGAAATCAGCCCCAGCATTTT. The chain uses TRBV4-1 and TRBJ1-5, with D possibly being TRBD1 (6 bases). Looked up from germline, CDR1 is MGHRA and CDR2 is YSYEKL. The CDR3 has 15 amino acids. The ends were cut back, 3 bases at V and 4 bases at J, with 13 bases in the middle.

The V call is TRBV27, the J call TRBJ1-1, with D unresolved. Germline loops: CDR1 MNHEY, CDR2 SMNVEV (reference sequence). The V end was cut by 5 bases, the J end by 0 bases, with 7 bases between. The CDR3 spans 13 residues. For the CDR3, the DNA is TGTGCCAGCAGTCTAAAGATGAACACTGAAGCTTTCTTT. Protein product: CASSLKMNTEAFF.

The CDR3 spells CASSLATGRQFF. As DNA, the CDR3 is TGTGCCAGCAGTTTAGCTACCGGGAGGCAGTTCTTC. J is TRBJ2-1 and V is TRBV28, with D perhaps matching TRBD2 (6 bases). CDR1 and CDR2 from the germline V gene are MDHEN and SYDVKM. The CDR3 loop spans 12 amino acids. Trimming removed 2 bases from V and 12 bases from J, with 11 bases in between.

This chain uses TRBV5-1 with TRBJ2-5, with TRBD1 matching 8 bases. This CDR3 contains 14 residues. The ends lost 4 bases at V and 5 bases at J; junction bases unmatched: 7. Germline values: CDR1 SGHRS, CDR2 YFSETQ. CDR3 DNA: TGCGCCAGCAGCGTACAGGGGGGAGGTGAGACCCAGTACTTC. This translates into CASSVQGGGETQYF.

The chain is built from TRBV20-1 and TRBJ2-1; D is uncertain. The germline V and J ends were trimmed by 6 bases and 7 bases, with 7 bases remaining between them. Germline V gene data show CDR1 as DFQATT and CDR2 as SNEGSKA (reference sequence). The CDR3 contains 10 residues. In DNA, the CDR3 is TGCAGTGCCCTTGTGAATGAGCAGTTCTTC. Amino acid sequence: CSALVNEQFF.

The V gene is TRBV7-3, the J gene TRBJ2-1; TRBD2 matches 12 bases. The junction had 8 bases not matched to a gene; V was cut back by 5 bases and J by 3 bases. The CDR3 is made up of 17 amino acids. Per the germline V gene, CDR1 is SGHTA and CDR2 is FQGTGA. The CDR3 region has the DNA TGTGCCAGCAGCCAAACAAAACTAGCGGGAGGCTACAATGAGCAGTTCTTC. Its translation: CASSQTKLAGGYNEQFF.

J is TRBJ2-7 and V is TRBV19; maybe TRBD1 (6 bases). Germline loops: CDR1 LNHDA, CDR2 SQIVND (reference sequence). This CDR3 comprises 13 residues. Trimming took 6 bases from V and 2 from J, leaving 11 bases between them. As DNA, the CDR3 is TGTGCCAGTAGAGGAAGGGACACCTACGAGCAGTACTTC. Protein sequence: CASRGRDTYEQYF. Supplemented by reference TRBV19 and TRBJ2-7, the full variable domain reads DGGITQSPKYLFRKEGQNVTLSCEQNLNHDAMYWYRQDPGQGLRLIYYSQIVNDFQKGDIAEGYSVSREKKESFPLTVTSAQKNPTAFYLCASRGRDTYEQYFGPGTRLTVT.